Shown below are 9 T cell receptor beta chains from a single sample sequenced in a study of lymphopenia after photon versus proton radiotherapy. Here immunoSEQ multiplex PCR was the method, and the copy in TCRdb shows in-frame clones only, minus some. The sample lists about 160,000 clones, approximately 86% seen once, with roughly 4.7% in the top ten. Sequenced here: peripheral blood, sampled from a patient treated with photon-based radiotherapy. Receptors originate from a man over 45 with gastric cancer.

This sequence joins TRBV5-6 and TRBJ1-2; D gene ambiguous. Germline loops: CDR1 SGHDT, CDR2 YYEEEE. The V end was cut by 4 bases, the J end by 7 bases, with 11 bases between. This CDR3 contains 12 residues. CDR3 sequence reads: CASSLREFGYTF. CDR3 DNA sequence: TGTGCCAGCAGCCTGAGGGAATTTGGCTACACCTTC. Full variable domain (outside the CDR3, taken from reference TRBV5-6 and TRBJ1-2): DAGVTQSPTHLIKTRGQQVTLRCSPKSGHDTVSWYQQALGQGPQFIFQYYEEEERQRGNFPDRFSGHQFPNYSSELNVNALLLGDSALYLCASSLREFGYTFGSGTRLTVV.

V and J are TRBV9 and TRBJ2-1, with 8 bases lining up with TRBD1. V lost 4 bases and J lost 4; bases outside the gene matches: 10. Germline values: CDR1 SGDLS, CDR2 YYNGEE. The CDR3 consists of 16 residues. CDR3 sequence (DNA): TGTGCCAGCAGCCCCCCCGGACAGGGCTCGTACAATGAGCAGTTCTTC. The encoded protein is CASSPPGQGSYNEQFF.

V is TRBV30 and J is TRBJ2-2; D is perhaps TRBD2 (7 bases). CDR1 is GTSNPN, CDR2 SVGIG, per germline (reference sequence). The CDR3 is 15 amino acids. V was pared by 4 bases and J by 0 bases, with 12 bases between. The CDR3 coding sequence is TGTGCCTGGACCAAGGGGGGGCCGAACACCGGGGAGCTGTTTTTT. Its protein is CAWTKGGPNTGELFF.

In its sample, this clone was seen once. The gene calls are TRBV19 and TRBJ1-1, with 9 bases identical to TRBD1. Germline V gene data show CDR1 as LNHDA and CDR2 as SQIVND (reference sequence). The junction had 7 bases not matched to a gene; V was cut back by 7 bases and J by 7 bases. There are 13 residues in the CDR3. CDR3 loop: CASTPDRGSEAFF. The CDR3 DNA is TGTGCCAGTACCCCCGACAGGGGGAGTGAAGCTTTCTTT.

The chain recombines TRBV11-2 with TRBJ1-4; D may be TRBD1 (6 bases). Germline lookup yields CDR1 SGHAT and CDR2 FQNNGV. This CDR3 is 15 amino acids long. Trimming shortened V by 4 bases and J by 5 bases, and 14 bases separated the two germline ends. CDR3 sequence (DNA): TGTGCCAGCAGCTCAACGGGGGGGCGAAATGAAAAACTGTTTTTT. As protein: CASSSTGGRNEKLFF. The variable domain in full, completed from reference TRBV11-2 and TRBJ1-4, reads EAGVAQSPRYKIIEKRQSVAFWCNPISGHATLYWYQQILGQGPKLLIQFQNNGVVDDSQLPKDRFSAERLKGVDSTLKIQPAKLEDSAVYLCASSSTGGRNEKLFFGSGTQLSVL.

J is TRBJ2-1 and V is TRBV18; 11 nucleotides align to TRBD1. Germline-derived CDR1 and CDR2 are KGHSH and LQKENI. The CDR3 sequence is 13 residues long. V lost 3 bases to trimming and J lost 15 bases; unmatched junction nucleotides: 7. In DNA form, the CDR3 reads TGTGCCAGCTCACCCGGGACAGGGGGACCCCCGTTCTTC. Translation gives CASSPGTGGPPFF.

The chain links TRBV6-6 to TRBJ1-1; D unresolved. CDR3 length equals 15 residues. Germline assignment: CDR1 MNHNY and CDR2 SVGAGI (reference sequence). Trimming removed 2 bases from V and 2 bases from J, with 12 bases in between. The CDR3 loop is CASSYRWQHNTEAFF. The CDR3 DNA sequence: TGTGCCAGCAGTTACCGGTGGCAGCATAACACTGAAGCTTTCTTT.

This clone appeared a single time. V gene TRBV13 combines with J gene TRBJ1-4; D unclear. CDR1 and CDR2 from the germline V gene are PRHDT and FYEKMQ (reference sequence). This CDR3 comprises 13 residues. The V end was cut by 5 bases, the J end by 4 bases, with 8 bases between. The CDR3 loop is CASSGGLNEKLFF. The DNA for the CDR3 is TGTGCCAGCAGCGGAGGACTTAATGAAAAACTGTTTTTT.

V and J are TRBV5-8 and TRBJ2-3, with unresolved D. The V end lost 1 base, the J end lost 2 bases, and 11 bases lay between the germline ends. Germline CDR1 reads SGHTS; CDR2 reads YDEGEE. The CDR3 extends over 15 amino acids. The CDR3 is CASSLWAGPTDTQYF. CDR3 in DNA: TGTGCCAGCAGCTTGTGGGCTGGGCCCACAGATACGCAGTATTTT.